This passage covers 3 T cell receptor beta chains from one sample sequenced in a study of breast tumors, draining lymph nodes, adjacent tissues. TCRdb re-called the multiplex PCR reads through MiXCR, storing one row per CDR3 protein. The repertoire holds under 75,000 distinct CDR3 sequences, with less than 60% as singletons. Specimen: breast tumor tissue. The receptors derive from a female donor with breast cancer. Some clones in this sample may be carry-over from other donors' samples.

By proportion, this clonotype is medium-sized. The chain links TRBV11-3 to TRBJ2-1; the match to TRBD2 covers 10 bases. Per germline, CDR1 SGHNT and CDR2 YENEEA. Trimming took 5 bases from V and 7 from J; bases not matched to a gene: 11. The CDR3 covers 16 residues. CDR3 region: CASSLRAGGIDNEQFF. DNA for the CDR3: TGTGCCAGCAGCCTTCGAGCGGGGGGGATCGATAATGAGCAGTTCTTC.

V usage is TRBV5-5 and J usage is TRBJ1-4; D is possibly TRBD1 (6 bases). Germline CDR1 and CDR2: SGHKS and YYEKEE (reference sequence). Trimming stripped 2 bases from V and 10 bases from J, with 9 bases between. This CDR3 contains 12 residues. The CDR3 protein is CASSLIRGKLFF. The DNA of the CDR3 is TGTGCCAGCAGCTTAATCAGGGGAAAACTGTTTTTT.

The genes are TRBV2 and TRBJ1-6; 9 bases are a match to TRBD1. CDR3 length: 15 amino acids. Unmatched junction bases numbered 5, after V lost 6 bases and J lost 5 bases. CDR1 SNHLY and CDR2 FYNNEI come from the germline V gene. This CDR3 reads CASRGTGSHNSPLHF. CDR3 in DNA: TGTGCCAGCAGGGGGACAGGGAGCCATAATTCACCCCTCCACTTT.